This TCR beta chain was found in a study of blood T cell repertoires in COVID-19. Study overall: Samples taken during acute and convalescent COVID-19 were collected in the United States, Italy and Spain. T cells, B-cell-depleted T cells, or PBMCs provided the cDNA or gDNA that served as material.

Seattle cases were enrolled at active infection and followed longitudinally. Per the study methods: Amplification of reference gene primers provided the estimated nucleated cell counts. Produced via immunoSEQ multiplex PCR; TCRdb's table is partial and in-frame only. V and J calls plus clone size are reproduced from that table; the DNA served to infer D and trimming. This table holds 250,000 to 300,000 clones, just under 90% found once. This CDR3 is built from 15 residues. V was clipped by 0 bases and J by 1 base, with 9 bases between them. CDR1 MNHEY and CDR2 SVGAGI come from the germline V gene. The chain is built from TRBV6-5 and TRBJ1-1, with D unresolved. The receptor comes from a woman aged 45-65 years with COVID-19, enrolled during active disease. The specimen sequenced was peripheral blood. CDR3 region: CASSYSGVQNTEAFF. The CDR3 nucleotides read TGTGCCAGCAGTTACTCGGGAGTCCAGAACACTGAAGCTTTCTTT.